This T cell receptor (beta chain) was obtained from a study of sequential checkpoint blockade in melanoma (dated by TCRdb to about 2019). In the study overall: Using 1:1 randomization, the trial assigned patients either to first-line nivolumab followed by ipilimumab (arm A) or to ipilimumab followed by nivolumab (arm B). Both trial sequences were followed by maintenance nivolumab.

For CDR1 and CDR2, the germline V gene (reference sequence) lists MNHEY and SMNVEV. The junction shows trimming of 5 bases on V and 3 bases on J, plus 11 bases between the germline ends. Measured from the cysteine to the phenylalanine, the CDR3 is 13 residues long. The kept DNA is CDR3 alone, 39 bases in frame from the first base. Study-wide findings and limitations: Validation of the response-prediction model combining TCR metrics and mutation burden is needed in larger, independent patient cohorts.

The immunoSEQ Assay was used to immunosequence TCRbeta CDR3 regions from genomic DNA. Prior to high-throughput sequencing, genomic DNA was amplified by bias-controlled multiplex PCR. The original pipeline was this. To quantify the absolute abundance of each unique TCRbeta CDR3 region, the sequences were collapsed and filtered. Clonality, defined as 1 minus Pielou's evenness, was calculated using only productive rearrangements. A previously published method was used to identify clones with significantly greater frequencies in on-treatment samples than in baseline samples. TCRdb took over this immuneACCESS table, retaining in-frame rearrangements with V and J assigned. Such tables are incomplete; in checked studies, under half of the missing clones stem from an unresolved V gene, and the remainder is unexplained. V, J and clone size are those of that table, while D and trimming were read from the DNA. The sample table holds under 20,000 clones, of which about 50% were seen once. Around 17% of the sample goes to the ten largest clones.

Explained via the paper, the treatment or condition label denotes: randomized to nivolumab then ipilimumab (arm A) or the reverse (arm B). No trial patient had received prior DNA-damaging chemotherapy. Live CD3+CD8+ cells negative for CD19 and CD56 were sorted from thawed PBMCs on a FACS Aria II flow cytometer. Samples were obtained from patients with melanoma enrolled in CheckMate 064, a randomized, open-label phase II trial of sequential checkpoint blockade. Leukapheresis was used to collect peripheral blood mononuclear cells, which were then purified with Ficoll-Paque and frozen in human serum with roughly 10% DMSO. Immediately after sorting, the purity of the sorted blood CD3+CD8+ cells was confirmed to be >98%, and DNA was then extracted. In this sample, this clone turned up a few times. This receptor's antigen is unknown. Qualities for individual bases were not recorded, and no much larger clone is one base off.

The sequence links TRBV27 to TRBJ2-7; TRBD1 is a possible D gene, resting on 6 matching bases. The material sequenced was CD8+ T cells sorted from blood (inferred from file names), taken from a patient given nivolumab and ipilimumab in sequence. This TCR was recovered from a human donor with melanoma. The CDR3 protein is CASSIGGFYEQYF. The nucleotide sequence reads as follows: TGTGCCAGCAGTATAGGGGGATTCTACGAGCAGTACTTC.